The 22 T cell receptor beta chains below all came from one sample that was sequenced in a study of graft-versus-host responses after intestinal transplantation. TCRdb keeps only in-frame clones here, not all; method: immunoSEQ multiplex PCR. There are 20,000 to 30,000 clones in the sample; roughly 90% occur only once, and around 2% lies in the top ten. The sample here was PBMCs, taken 38 to 40 days after intestinal transplant. These TCRs come from a human patient who received an intestinal transplant, so some T cells may come from the graft donor.

V is TRBV4-2 and J is TRBJ1-2; 7 bases are a match to TRBD1. The CDR3 consists of 13 residues. With V trimmed by 5 bases and J by 12 bases, 12 bases remained unmatched. Germline-derived CDR1 and CDR2 are LGHNA and YNFKEQ. CDR3 coding DNA: TGTGCCAGCAGCTTTCCGGGACAGAGTCCCGACACCTTC. It codes for CASSFPGQSPDTF.

The rearrangement uses TRBV6-5 and TRBJ1-2; the D is unclear. Trimming took 8 bases from V and 6 from J, leaving 13 bases between them. The CDR3 spans 12 residues. Germline V lookup: CDR1 MNHEY, CDR2 SVGAGI. CDR3 protein: CASGSGVHGYTF. The CDR3, as DNA: TGTGCCAGCGGATCCGGGGTTCATGGCTACACCTTC.

The chain carries TRBV25-1 and TRBJ1-1; D is uncertain. This CDR3 is 14 amino acids long. V was clipped by 6 bases and J by 0 bases, with 11 bases between them. CDR1 and CDR2 (germline): MGHDK, SYGVNS. In DNA form, the CDR3 reads TGTGCCAGCAGGAGGTCGGTATTGAACACTGAAGCTTTCTTT. Translation: CASRRSVLNTEAFF.

The gene calls are TRBV28 and TRBJ2-1; 11 nucleotides line up with TRBD2. With V trimmed by 6 bases and J by 8 bases, 6 bases remained unmatched. The CDR3 sequence is 14 residues long. Germline CDR1 is MDHEN and CDR2 is SYDVKM. The CDR3 loop reads CASRITSGSHEQFF. The CDR3 DNA reads TGTGCCAGCAGAATCACTAGCGGGAGCCATGAGCAGTTCTTC.

The J gene is TRBJ1-1, the V gene TRBV6-1; D is unclear. V shed 1 base and J shed 0 bases, with 6 bases lying between them. CDR3 length: 14 amino acids. Germline assignment: CDR1 MNHNS and CDR2 SASEGT. The CDR3 coding sequence is TGTGCCAGCAGTGAAGGTCTCATGAACACTGAAGCTTTCTTT. This gives the protein CASSEGLMNTEAFF.

The rearrangement joins TRBV19 to TRBJ2-7, with TRBD1 matching over 7 bases. The CDR3 has 16 amino acids. Per the germline V gene, CDR1 is LNHDA and CDR2 is SQIVND (reference sequence). Trimming at V came to 1 base and at J to 2 bases, leaving 8 bases not matched to a gene. This CDR3 is CASSIGEGTDAYEQYF. CDR3 DNA: TGTGCCAGTAGTATAGGAGAAGGGACAGACGCCTACGAGCAGTACTTC.

This CDR3 reads CASSLKQGGGTYEQYF. The CDR3 region has the DNA TGTGCCAGCAGTCTGAAACAGGGGGGTGGCACCTACGAGCAGTACTTC. The chain links TRBV28 to TRBJ2-7, with 8 bases lining up with TRBD1. The CDR3 runs to 16 residues. Germline assignment: CDR1 MDHEN and CDR2 SYDVKM. V trimming: 5 bases; J trimming: 2 bases; junction bases outside the gene matches: 11.

V usage is TRBV7-2 and J usage is TRBJ1-5; D remains ambiguous. Trimming stripped 1 base from V and 0 bases from J, with 10 bases between. Per germline, CDR1 SGHTA and CDR2 FQGNSA. The CDR3 loop spans 16 amino acids. The CDR3 loop reads CASSLGKSYSNQPQHF. In DNA, the CDR3 is TGTGCCAGCAGCTTAGGAAAATCGTATAGCAATCAGCCCCAGCATTTT.

This clone was detected a few times. The V gene is TRBV19, the J gene TRBJ2-6; 9 nucleotides match TRBD2. Germline V gene lookup returns CDR1 LNHDA and CDR2 SQIVND (reference sequence). With V trimmed by 3 bases and J by 0 bases, 6 bases remained unmatched. This CDR3 contains 18 residues. The chain's CDR3 is CASSMRREGLSGANVLTF. DNA of the CDR3: TGTGCCAGTAGTATGAGGCGGGAGGGCCTCTCTGGGGCCAACGTCCTGACTTTC.

The genes are TRBV25-1 and TRBJ1-5; D not certain. V was trimmed by 1 base and J by 2 bases, leaving 9 bases between them. This CDR3 comprises 15 residues. The germline V gene has CDR1 MGHDK and CDR2 SYGVNS. CDR3 DNA: TGTGCCAGCAGTGAATTTGGTAGTGGCAATCAGCCCCAGCATTTT. Translated, it gives CASSEFGSGNQPQHF.

V and J are TRBV28 and TRBJ2-7; unclear D gene. CDR3 length: 12 amino acids. V lost 5 bases and J 5 bases, leaving 10 bases between the germline ends. CDR1 and CDR2 (germline): MDHEN, SYDVKM. CDR3 in amino acids: CASSLGPHEQYF. CDR3 bases: TGTGCCAGCAGTCTAGGACCGCACGAGCAGTACTTC.

The chain links TRBV11-1 to TRBJ1-2; D unclear. There are 17 residues in the CDR3. With 5 bases removed from V and 4 bases from J, the gap between germline ends came to 23 bases. CDR1 and CDR2 from the germline V gene are SGHAT and FQDESV (reference sequence). CDR3 sequence reads: CASSAFIKAGKSYGYTF. In DNA form, the CDR3 reads TGTGCCAGCAGCGCATTTATTAAGGCTGGAAAGAGCTATGGCTACACCTTC.

The V call is TRBV7-6, the J call TRBJ2-3; TRBD2 is a possible D gene (5 bases). V lost 1 base, J lost 0 bases, and 23 bases lay in between. CDR3 length: 20 residues. Germline CDR1 reads SGHVS; CDR2 reads FNYEAQ. CDR3 amino acids: CASSLGVRRAAFKSTDTQYF. In DNA, the CDR3 is TGTGCCAGCAGCTTAGGCGTAAGGCGGGCAGCCTTCAAAAGCACAGATACGCAGTATTTT.

This rearrangement joins TRBV15 to TRBJ2-1, with 8 bases fitting TRBD2. Germline loops: CDR1 LNHNV, CDR2 YYDKDF (reference sequence). The V segment lost 5 bases and the J segment 1 base; nucleotides outside the gene matches: 10. The CDR3 spans 17 residues. The CDR3 region is CATSSREAGGSYNEQFF. CDR3 nucleotides: TGTGCCACCAGCTCGCGGGAGGCGGGTGGTTCCTACAATGAGCAGTTCTTC.

The chain is built from TRBV29-1 and TRBJ2-3, with a weak D call TRBD2 (7 bases). V gave up 2 bases and J gave up 0 bases, with 9 bases separating them. The CDR3 extends over 14 amino acids. Per germline, CDR1 SQVTM and CDR2 ANQGSEA. CDR3 loop: CSVERGGSTDTQYF. CDR3 sequence (DNA): TGCAGCGTTGAAAGGGGGGGTAGCACAGATACGCAGTATTTT.

The CDR3 DNA reads as TGCGCCAGCAGCCAAGAGCAGGGGAATGAAAAACTGTTTTTT. Amino acid sequence: CASSQEQGNEKLFF. V and J are TRBV4-3 and TRBJ1-4; perhaps TRBD1 as D (6 bases). The CDR3 length is 14 residues. Germline assignment: CDR1 LGHNA and CDR2 YSLEER. Trimming removed 0 bases from V and 5 bases from J, with 7 bases in between.

This sequence joins TRBV27 and TRBJ1-6; D gene uncertain. CDR1 and CDR2 (germline): MNHEY, SMNVEV (reference sequence). V lost 0 bases and J 10 bases, leaving 16 bases between the germline ends. This CDR3 has 16 amino acids. The chain's CDR3 is CASSLSWAPPCSPLHF. Here the CDR3 DNA reads TGTGCCAGCAGTTTATCCTGGGCCCCACCTTGCTCACCCCTCCACTTT.

The V gene is TRBV9, the J gene TRBJ2-3; the match to TRBD2 covers 9 bases. This CDR3 is 15 amino acids long. V shed 3 bases and J 4 bases; nucleotides not matched to a gene: 6. CDR1 and CDR2 from the germline V gene are SGDLS and YYNGEE. Here the CDR3 DNA reads TGTGCCAGCAGCGGTAGCGGGAGTAGCGCAGATACGCAGTATTTT. This encodes CASSGSGSSADTQYF.

This chain links TRBV5-1 with TRBJ2-1, with 7 bases fitting TRBD2. Germline CDR1 is SGHRS and CDR2 is YFSETQ. Trimming took 2 bases from V and 0 from J; bases not matched to a gene: 2. There are 15 residues in the CDR3. The CDR3 spells CASSFGGSSYNEQFF. The DNA for the CDR3 is TGCGCCAGCAGCTTCGGCGGGAGCTCCTACAATGAGCAGTTCTTC.

This clone appeared a few times. This chain uses TRBV6-1 with TRBJ2-7, with a weak D call TRBD1 (5 bases). The CDR3 has 15 residues. The V gene lost 1 base and the J gene lost 7 bases, with 17 bases spanning the gap. Looked up from germline, CDR1 is MNHNS and CDR2 is SASEGT. CDR3 coding DNA: TGTGCCAGCAGTGAAGTTGTGGGGCGAGGAACAGAGCAGTACTTC. Protein product: CASSEVVGRGTEQYF.

The V gene is TRBV20-1, the J gene TRBJ2-3; no reliable D call. Germline lookup yields CDR1 DFQATT and CDR2 SNEGSKA (reference sequence). The CDR3 has 8 amino acids. In DNA, the CDR3 is TGCAGCGTAGATACGCAGTATTTT. Translation: CSVDTQYF.

CDR3 loop: CASSLVAGGPLNRAGELFF. CDR3 DNA: TGTGCCAGCAGCTTAGTAGCGGGAGGGCCCTTGAATAGAGCCGGGGAGCTGTTTTTT. The chain is built from TRBV11-2 and TRBJ2-2; 11 nucleotides agree with TRBD2. The germline V gene encodes CDR1 SGHAT and CDR2 FQNNGV. After removal of 1 base from V and 6 bases from J, the junction contained 13 bases not matched to a gene. This CDR3 is 19 amino acids long.